The clone carrying this TCR beta chain was counted a few times. Its cognate antigen is unknown. The source of the sample is a study of identical twins. V was trimmed by 7 bases and J by 9 bases, leaving 16 bases between them. This CDR3 has 13 residues. All of the donors were Caucasians in good health. General study points: In monozygotic twins, models underestimated the sharing of out-of-frame TCR alpha.

TCRdb reprocessed the 5' RACE reads via MiXCR and lists one record per CDR3 protein. The table shows roughly 480,000 distinct CDR3 sequences, with 24% occurring only once. These records were also assigned to another study, of T cells expressing NK-cell markers.

Material: CD4+ T cells sorted from blood. The rearrangement uses TRBV12-3 or TRBV12-4 and TRBJ1-5; D uncertain. The receptor was isolated from a woman under 30 in good health. The chain's CDR3 is CASTSGGYGPQHF. In nucleotides, the CDR3 is TGTGCCAGCACCTCGGGAGGGTATGGGCCCCAGCATTTT.